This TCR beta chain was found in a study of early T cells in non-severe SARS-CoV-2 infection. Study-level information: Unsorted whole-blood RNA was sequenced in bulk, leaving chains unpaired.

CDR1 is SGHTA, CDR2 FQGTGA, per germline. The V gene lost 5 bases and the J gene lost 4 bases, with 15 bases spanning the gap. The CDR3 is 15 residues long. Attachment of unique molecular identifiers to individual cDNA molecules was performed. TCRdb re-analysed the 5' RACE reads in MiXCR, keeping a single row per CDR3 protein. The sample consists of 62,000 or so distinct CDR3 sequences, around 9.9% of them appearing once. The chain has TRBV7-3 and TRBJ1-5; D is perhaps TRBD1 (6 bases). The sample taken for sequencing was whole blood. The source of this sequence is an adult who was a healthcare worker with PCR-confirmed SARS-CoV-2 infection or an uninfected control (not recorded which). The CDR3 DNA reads TGTGCCAGCAGCCAAACTGGGGGGGCTAATCAGCCCCAGCATTTT. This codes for CASSQTGGANQPQHF.